This TCR beta chain emerged from a study of cytomegalovirus exposure and HLA in healthy donors. Whole-study findings and limits: For most TCR sequences rarity was the rule, although some public TCRs occurred in many donors. The authors enumerated roughly 160 TCR beta chains as linked to cytomegalovirus. Through in vitro validation, three CMV-associated chains were shown to be specific for CMV antigens.

The CDR3 is 19 residues long. The V gene lost 0 bases and the J gene lost 0 bases, with 20 bases spanning the gap. Germline-derived CDR1 and CDR2 are MNHNS and SASEGT. Assay: immunoSEQ multiplex PCR; the TCRdb copy retains only in-frame clones and omits some. Here the sample spans tens of thousands of clones, about 94% being singletons. On this clone itself: What it binds is unknown.

The sample was PBMCs. The TCR originated in a man aged 18 to 30 in good health and CMV-seropositive. The chain carries TRBV6-1 and TRBJ2-5, with a tentative D call TRBD1 (5 bases). The CDR3: CASSEARLGLRGNQETQYF. The CDR3, as DNA: TGTGCCAGCAGTGAAGCGAGGTTGGGCTTAAGGGGAAACCAAGAGACCCAGTACTTC.